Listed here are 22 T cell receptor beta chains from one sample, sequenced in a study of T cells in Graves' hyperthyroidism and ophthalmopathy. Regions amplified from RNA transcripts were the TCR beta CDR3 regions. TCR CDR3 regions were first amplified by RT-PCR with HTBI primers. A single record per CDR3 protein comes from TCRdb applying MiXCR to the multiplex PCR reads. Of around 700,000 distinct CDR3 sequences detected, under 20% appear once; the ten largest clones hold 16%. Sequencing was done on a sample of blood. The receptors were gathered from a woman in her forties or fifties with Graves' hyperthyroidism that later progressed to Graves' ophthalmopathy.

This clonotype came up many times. DNA of the CDR3: TGTGCCAGCAGCTCATCGTATCGCTACGAGCAGTACTTC. Its protein product is CASSSSYRYEQYF. The chain couples TRBV7-9 to TRBJ2-7, with D unclear. The CDR3 extends over 13 amino acids. Trimming removed 4 bases at V and 3 bases at J, with 10 bases between. Germline CDR1 is SEHNR and CDR2 is FQNEAQ (reference sequence).

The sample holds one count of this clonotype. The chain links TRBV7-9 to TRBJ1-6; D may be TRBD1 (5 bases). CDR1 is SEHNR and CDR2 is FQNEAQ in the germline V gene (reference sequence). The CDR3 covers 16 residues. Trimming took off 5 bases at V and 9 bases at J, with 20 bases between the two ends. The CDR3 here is CASSPGRGGESSPLHF. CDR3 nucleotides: TGTGCCAGCAGCCCCGGGCGCGGGGGAGAAAGTTCACCCCTCCACTTT.

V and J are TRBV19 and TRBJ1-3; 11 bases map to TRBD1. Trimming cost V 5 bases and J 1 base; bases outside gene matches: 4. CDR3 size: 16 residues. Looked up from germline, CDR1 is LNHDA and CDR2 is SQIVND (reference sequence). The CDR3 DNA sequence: TGTGCCAGTAGTTTCCGGGACAGGGGGTCTGGAAACACCATATATTTT. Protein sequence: CASSFRDRGSGNTIYF.

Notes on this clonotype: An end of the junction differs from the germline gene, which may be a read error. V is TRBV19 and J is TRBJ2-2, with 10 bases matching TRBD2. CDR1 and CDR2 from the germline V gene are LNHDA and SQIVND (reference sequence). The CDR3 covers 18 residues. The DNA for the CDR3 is TGTGCCAGTAGTATAGATCTCCCACTAGCGGGGAACGCCGGGGAGCTGTTTTTT. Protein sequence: CASSIDLPLAGNAGELFF.

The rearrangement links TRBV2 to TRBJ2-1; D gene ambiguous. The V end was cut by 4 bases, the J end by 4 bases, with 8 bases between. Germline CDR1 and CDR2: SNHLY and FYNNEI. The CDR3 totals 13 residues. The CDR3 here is CASSGQTYNEQFF. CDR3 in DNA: TGTGCCAGCAGTGGCCAGACGTACAATGAGCAGTTCTTC.

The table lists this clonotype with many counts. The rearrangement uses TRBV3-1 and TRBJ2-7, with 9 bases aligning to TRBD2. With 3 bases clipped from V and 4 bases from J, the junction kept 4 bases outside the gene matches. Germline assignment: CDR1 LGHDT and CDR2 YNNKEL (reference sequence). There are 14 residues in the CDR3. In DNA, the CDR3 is TGTGCCAGCAGCCATCTAGCGGGGATGTACGAGCAGTACTTC. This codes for CASSHLAGMYEQYF.

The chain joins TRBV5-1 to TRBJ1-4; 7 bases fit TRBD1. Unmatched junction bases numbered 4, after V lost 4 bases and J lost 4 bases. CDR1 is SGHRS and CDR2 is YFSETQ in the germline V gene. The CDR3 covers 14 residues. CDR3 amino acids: CASSQTGHNEKLFF. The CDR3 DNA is TGCGCCAGCAGCCAGACAGGGCATAATGAAAAACTGTTTTTT.

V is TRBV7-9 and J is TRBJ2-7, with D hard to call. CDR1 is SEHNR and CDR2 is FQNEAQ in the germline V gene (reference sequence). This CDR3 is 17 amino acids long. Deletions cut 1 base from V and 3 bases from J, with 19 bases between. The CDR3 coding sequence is TGTGCCAGCAGCTTAGGTACAGCACAATGGGAAATCTACGAGCAGTACTTC. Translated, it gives CASSLGTAQWEIYEQYF.

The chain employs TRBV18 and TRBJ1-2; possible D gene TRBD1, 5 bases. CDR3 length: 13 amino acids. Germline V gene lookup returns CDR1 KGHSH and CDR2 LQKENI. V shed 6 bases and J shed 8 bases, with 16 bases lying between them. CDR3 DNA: TGTGCCAGCTCTTCCCGGGACGTTTCGGGCTACACCTTC. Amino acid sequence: CASSSRDVSGYTF.

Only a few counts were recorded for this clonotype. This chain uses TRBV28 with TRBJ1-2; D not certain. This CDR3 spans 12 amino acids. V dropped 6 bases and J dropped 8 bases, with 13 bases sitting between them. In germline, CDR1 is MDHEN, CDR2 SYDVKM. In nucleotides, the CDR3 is TGTGCCAGCAGGCTCCCCATCAGGGGCTACACCTTC. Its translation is CASRLPIRGYTF.

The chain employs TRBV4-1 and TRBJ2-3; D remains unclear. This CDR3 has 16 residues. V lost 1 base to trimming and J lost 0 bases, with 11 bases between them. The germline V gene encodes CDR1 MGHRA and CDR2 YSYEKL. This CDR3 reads CASSQVLSPSTDTQYF. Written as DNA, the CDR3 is TGCGCCAGCAGCCAAGTTTTGAGTCCTAGCACAGATACGCAGTATTTT.

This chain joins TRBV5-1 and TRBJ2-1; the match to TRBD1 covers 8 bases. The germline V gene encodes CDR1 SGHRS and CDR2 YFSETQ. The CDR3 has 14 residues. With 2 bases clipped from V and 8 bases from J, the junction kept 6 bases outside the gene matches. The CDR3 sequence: CASSFGTGIDEQFF. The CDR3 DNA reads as TGCGCCAGCAGCTTCGGGACAGGTATAGATGAGCAGTTCTTC.

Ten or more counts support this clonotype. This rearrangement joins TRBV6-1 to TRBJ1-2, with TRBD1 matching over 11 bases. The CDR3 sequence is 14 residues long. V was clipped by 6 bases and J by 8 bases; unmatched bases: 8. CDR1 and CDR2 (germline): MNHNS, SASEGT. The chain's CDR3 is CASRQGQGVGGYTF. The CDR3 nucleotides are TGTGCCAGCAGACAGGGACAGGGGGTTGGAGGCTACACCTTC.

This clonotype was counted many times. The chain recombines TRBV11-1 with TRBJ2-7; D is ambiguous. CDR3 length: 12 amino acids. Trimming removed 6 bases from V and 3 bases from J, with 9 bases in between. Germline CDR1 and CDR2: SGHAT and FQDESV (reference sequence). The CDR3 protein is CASSGPNYEQYF. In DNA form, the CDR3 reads TGTGCCAGCAGTGGACCCAACTACGAGCAGTACTTC.

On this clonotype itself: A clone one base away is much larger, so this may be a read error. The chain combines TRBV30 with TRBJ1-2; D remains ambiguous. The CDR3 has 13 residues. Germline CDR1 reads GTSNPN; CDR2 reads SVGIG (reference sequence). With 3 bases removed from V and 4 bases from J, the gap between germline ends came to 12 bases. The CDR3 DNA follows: TGTGCCTGGAGCACGGGTCAGACCTATGGCTACACCTTC. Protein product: CAWSTGQTYGYTF.

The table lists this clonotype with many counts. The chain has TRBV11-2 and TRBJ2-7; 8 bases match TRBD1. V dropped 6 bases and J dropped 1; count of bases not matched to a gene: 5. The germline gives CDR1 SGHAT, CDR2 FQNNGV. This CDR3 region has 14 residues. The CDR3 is CASRPGQESYEQYF. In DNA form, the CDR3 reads TGTGCCAGCAGACCGGGACAGGAGTCCTACGAGCAGTACTTC.

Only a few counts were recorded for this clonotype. In DNA, the CDR3 is TGTGCCAGCAGCCCAGAATTCTCATTAGAGACCCAGTACTTC. It is translated as CASSPEFSLETQYF. V and J are TRBV7-2 and TRBJ2-5; no definite D call. Germline assignment: CDR1 SGHTA and CDR2 FQGNSA. This CDR3 is 14 amino acids long. V lost 5 bases and J lost 4, with 14 bases in between.

The CDR3: CSARPTGAGSPLHF. CDR3 sequence (DNA): TGCAGTGCTAGACCGACAGGGGCAGGTTCACCCCTCCACTTT. The rearrangement uses TRBV20-1 and TRBJ1-6; 8 nucleotides agree with TRBD1. The CDR3 sequence is 14 residues long. J was trimmed by 9 bases and V by 2 bases; bases with no gene match: 6. Germline CDR1 DFQATT, CDR2 SNEGSKA (reference sequence).

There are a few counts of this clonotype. Here the CDR3 DNA reads TGTGCCAGCAGCCAAGACCCACAGTTCCATGGCTACACCTTC. It yields the protein CASSQDPQFHGYTF. The gene calls are TRBV14 and TRBJ1-2; D gene unclear. V was shortened by 0 bases and J by 6 bases, with 11 bases between the two germline ends. The CDR3 covers 14 residues. Per the germline V gene, CDR1 is SGHDN and CDR2 is FVKESK.

CDR3 sequence reads: CASTQTGPGELFF. DNA for the CDR3: TGCGCCAGCACCCAAACAGGGCCCGGGGAGCTGTTTTTT. The chain carries TRBV10-2 and TRBJ2-2, with D perhaps TRBD1 (6 bases). The CDR3 runs to 13 residues. Trimming took 7 bases from V and 6 from J, leaving 12 bases between them. Germline CDR1 reads WSHSY; CDR2 reads SAAADI.

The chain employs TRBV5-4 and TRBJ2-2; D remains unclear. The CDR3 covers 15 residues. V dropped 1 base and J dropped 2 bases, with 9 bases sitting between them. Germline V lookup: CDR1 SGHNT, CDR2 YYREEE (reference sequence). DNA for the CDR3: TGTGCCAGCAGCTTGAAGGAGAAAAACACCGGGGAGCTGTTTTTT. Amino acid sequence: CASSLKEKNTGELFF.

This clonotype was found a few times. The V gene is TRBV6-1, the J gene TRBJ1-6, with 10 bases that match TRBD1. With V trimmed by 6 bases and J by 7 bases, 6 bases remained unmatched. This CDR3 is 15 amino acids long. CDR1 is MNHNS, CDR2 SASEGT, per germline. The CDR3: CASSYDRGQNSPLHF. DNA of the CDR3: TGTGCCAGCAGCTACGACAGGGGGCAGAATTCACCCCTCCACTTT.